A selection of T cell receptor beta chains follows, all from one sample in a study of beta chain features in type 1 diabetes. The table came from immunoSEQ multiplex PCR; TCRdb's copy has only in-frame clones and leaves some out. Of 600,000 or so clones listed, approximately 13% are singletons. Sequencing input: naive CD4+ T cells from blood. The receptors derive from a young man with type 1 diabetes. The CDR3 runs from the conserved cysteine through the conserved F or W. The D gene is left open where the match is weak. Only part of the rows carry a size: once, few, many, or a class if the clone is expanded.

cdr3_aa: CASGQGRLGYTF
cdr3_nt: TGTGCCAGCGGACAGGGCCGTCTCGGCTACACCTTC
v_call: TRBV6-5
clone_size: -
j_call: TRBJ1-2
d_call: TRBD1

cdr3_aa: CASSYSASYGYTF
cdr3_nt: TGTGCCAGCAGTTACTCAGCCTCCTATGGCTACACCTTC
v_call: TRBV6-5
clone_size: few
j_call: TRBJ1-2
d_call: -

cdr3_aa: CASSREGLNTGELFF
cdr3_nt: TGTGCCAGCAGTCGGGAGGGTTTGAACACCGGGGAGCTGTTTTTT
v_call: TRBV2
clone_size: -
j_call: TRBJ2-2
d_call: TRBD2

cdr3_aa: CATGDRGQPQHF
cdr3_nt: TGCGCCACAGGGGACAGGGGTCAGCCCCAGCATTTT
v_call: TRBV23-1
clone_size: few
j_call: TRBJ1-5
d_call: TRBD1

cdr3_aa: CASNLRYGETQYF
cdr3_nt: TGTGCCAGCAACCTTCGATACGGAGAGACCCAGTACTTC
v_call: TRBV7-2
clone_size: -
j_call: TRBJ2-5
d_call: -

cdr3_aa: CASSRDRGLTDTQYF
cdr3_nt: TGTGCCAGCAGCCGCGACAGGGGGCTAACAGATACGCAGTATTTT
v_call: TRBV5-6
clone_size: -
j_call: TRBJ2-3
d_call: TRBD1

cdr3_aa: CSVEIGTGGTQETQYF
cdr3_nt: TGCAGCGTTGAAATAGGGACAGGGGGAACACAAGAGACCCAGTACTTC
v_call: TRBV29-1
clone_size: few
j_call: TRBJ2-5
d_call: TRBD1

cdr3_aa: CASSVVGGWETQYF
cdr3_nt: TGTGCCAGCAGCGTAGTAGGGGGTTGGGAGACCCAGTACTTC
v_call: TRBV9
clone_size: few
j_call: TRBJ2-5
d_call: -

cdr3_aa: CASSPRGSSYNEQFF
cdr3_nt: TGTGCCAGCAGTCCTCGGGGGAGCTCCTACAATGAGCAGTTCTTC
v_call: TRBV7-9
clone_size: few
j_call: TRBJ2-1
d_call: -

cdr3_aa: CASSPSTGGNQPQHF
cdr3_nt: TGTGCCAGCAGCCCTTCGACAGGGGGCAATCAGCCCCAGCATTTT
v_call: TRBV7-9
clone_size: -
j_call: TRBJ1-5
d_call: TRBD1

cdr3_aa: CASSQESRTADGYTF
cdr3_nt: TGCGCCAGCAGCCAAGAGAGTAGGACAGCCGATGGCTACACCTTC
v_call: TRBV4-3
clone_size: -
j_call: TRBJ1-2
d_call: -

cdr3_aa: CAISGQEGSGELFF
cdr3_nt: TGTGCCATCAGCGGACAAGAAGGGTCCGGGGAGCTGTTTTTT
v_call: TRBV10-3
clone_size: few
j_call: TRBJ2-2
d_call: -

cdr3_aa: CASSLTGPDTQYF
cdr3_nt: TGCGCCAGCAGCTTAACGGGGCCAGATACGCAGTATTTT
v_call: TRBV5-1
clone_size: -
j_call: TRBJ2-3
d_call: -

cdr3_aa: CASSSSRNTEAFF
cdr3_nt: TGTGCCAGCAGTTCATCCAGGAACACTGAAGCTTTCTTT
v_call: TRBV27
clone_size: few
j_call: TRBJ1-1
d_call: -

cdr3_aa: CASSGQGGSPLHF
cdr3_nt: TGTGCCAGCAGCGGACAGGGCGGTTCACCCCTCCACTTT
v_call: TRBV7-2
clone_size: -
j_call: TRBJ1-6
d_call: TRBD1

cdr3_aa: CASSLKEAGNTEAFF
cdr3_nt: TGTGCCAGCAGCCTCAAGGAGGCGGGGAACACTGAAGCTTTCTTT
v_call: TRBV9
clone_size: few
j_call: TRBJ1-1
d_call: -

cdr3_aa: CAWSLGLAEQETQYF
cdr3_nt: TGTGCCTGGAGTCTGGGACTAGCGGAACAAGAGACCCAGTACTTC
v_call: TRBV30
clone_size: -
j_call: TRBJ2-5
d_call: TRBD2

cdr3_aa: CASSEAPVDGYTF
cdr3_nt: TGTGCCAGCAGTGAAGCCCCGGTGGACGGCTACACCTTC
v_call: TRBV2
clone_size: -
j_call: TRBJ1-2
d_call: -

cdr3_aa: CSVEERETQYF
cdr3_nt: TGCAGCGTCGAGGAGAGGGAGACCCAGTACTTC
v_call: TRBV29-1
clone_size: few
j_call: TRBJ2-5
d_call: -

cdr3_aa: CASSQGGETQYF
cdr3_nt: TGCGCCAGCAGCCAAGGAGGAGAGACCCAGTACTTC
v_call: TRBV4-3
clone_size: -
j_call: TRBJ2-5
d_call: -

cdr3_aa: CASSGSYPMPQHF
cdr3_nt: TGTGCCAGCAGTGGCAGTTACCCAATGCCCCAGCATTTT
v_call: TRBV6-1
clone_size: -
j_call: TRBJ1-5
d_call: -

cdr3_aa: CASRTGMDSPLHF
cdr3_nt: TGTGCCAGCCGGACAGGGATGGATTCACCCCTCCACTTT
v_call: TRBV18
clone_size: few
j_call: TRBJ1-6
d_call: TRBD1

cdr3_aa: CASSSDSPLHF
cdr3_nt: TGTGCCAGCAGCTCCGACTCACCCCTCCACTTT
v_call: TRBV7-8
clone_size: few
j_call: TRBJ1-6
d_call: -

cdr3_aa: CASRGEDLYGYTF
cdr3_nt: TGTGCCAGCAGGGGAGAAGACTTATATGGCTACACCTTC
v_call: TRBV5-4
clone_size: few
j_call: TRBJ1-2
d_call: -

cdr3_aa: CASSLEGRNEQFF
cdr3_nt: TGTGCCAGCAGTTTGGAAGGGCGCAATGAGCAGTTCTTC
v_call: TRBV27
clone_size: few
j_call: TRBJ2-1
d_call: -

cdr3_aa: CASSEGPDTEAFF
cdr3_nt: TGTGCCAGCAGTGAGGGGCCGGACACTGAAGCTTTCTTT
v_call: TRBV2
clone_size: few
j_call: TRBJ1-1
d_call: -

cdr3_aa: CASSRDGGNTIYF
cdr3_nt: TGCGCCAGCAGCCGGGACGGTGGAAACACCATATATTTT
v_call: TRBV5-1
clone_size: -
j_call: TRBJ1-3
d_call: -

cdr3_aa: CASSKLAGGSGTDTQYF
cdr3_nt: TGTGCCAGCAGCAAACTAGCGGGGGGGAGTGGCACAGATACGCAGTATTTT
v_call: TRBV7-6
clone_size: many
j_call: TRBJ2-3
d_call: TRBD2

cdr3_aa: CASSRQHQETQYF
cdr3_nt: TGTGCCAGCAGCCGACAACACCAAGAGACCCAGTACTTC
v_call: TRBV11-2
clone_size: few
j_call: TRBJ2-5
d_call: -

cdr3_aa: CASSLRQPNEQYF
cdr3_nt: TGTGCCAGCAGCTTGAGACAGCCTAACGAGCAGTACTTC
v_call: TRBV13
clone_size: -
j_call: TRBJ2-7
d_call: -

cdr3_aa: CASSRDRSNYGYTF
cdr3_nt: TGTGCCAGCAGTAGGGACAGATCTAACTATGGCTACACCTTC
v_call: TRBV2
clone_size: -
j_call: TRBJ1-2
d_call: TRBD1

cdr3_aa: CASRGGPGTDTQYF
cdr3_nt: TGTGCCAGCCGCGGGGGGCCAGGCACAGATACGCAGTATTTT
v_call: TRBV7-8
clone_size: few
j_call: TRBJ2-3
d_call: TRBD2

cdr3_aa: CASSSPPDSSYEQYF
cdr3_nt: TGTGCCAGCAGTTCCCCACCGGACAGCTCCTACGAGCAGTACTTC
v_call: TRBV28
clone_size: -
j_call: TRBJ2-7
d_call: -

cdr3_aa: CAIKNTSGSYNEQFF
cdr3_nt: TGTGCCATCAAAAATACTAGCGGCTCCTACAATGAGCAGTTCTTC
v_call: TRBV10-3
clone_size: few
j_call: TRBJ2-1
d_call: TRBD2

cdr3_aa: CSATPNYGYTF
cdr3_nt: TGCAGTGCTACCCCTAACTATGGCTACACCTTC
v_call: TRBV20-1
clone_size: once
j_call: TRBJ1-2
d_call: -

cdr3_aa: CASSSETGGEKLFF
cdr3_nt: TGTGCCAGCAGCTCAGAGACAGGGGGAGAAAAACTGTTTTTT
v_call: TRBV7-9
clone_size: -
j_call: TRBJ1-4
d_call: TRBD1

cdr3_aa: CASSQDLGQTRLAYGYTF
cdr3_nt: TGCGCCAGCAGCCAAGATTTAGGACAGACCCGGCTGGCGTATGGCTACACCTTC
v_call: TRBV4-3
clone_size: -
j_call: TRBJ1-2
d_call: -

cdr3_aa: CASSQRTGDGYTF
cdr3_nt: TGTGCCAGCAGCCAGCGGACAGGGGATGGCTACACCTTC
v_call: TRBV14
clone_size: -
j_call: TRBJ1-2
d_call: TRBD1

cdr3_aa: CASSLDHNQPQHF
cdr3_nt: TGTGCCAGCAGTTTAGACCACAATCAGCCCCAGCATTTT
v_call: TRBV27
clone_size: -
j_call: TRBJ1-5
d_call: -

cdr3_aa: CASSSGQMNQPQHF
cdr3_nt: TGCGCCAGCAGCTCTGGACAGATGAATCAGCCCCAGCATTTT
v_call: TRBV5-1
clone_size: -
j_call: TRBJ1-5
d_call: -